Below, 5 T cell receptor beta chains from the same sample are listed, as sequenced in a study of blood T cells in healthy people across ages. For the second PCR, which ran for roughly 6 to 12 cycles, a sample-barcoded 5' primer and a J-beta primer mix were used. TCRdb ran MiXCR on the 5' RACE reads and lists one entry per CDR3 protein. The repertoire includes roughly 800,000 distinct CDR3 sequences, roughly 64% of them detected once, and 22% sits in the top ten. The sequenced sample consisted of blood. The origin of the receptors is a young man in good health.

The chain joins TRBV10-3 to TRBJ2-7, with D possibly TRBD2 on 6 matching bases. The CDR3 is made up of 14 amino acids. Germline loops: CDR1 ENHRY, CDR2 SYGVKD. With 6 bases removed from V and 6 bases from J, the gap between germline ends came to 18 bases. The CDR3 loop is CAISPGTLKIEQYF. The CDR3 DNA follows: TGTGCCATCAGCCCCGGGACTTTGAAAATCGAGCAGTACTTC.

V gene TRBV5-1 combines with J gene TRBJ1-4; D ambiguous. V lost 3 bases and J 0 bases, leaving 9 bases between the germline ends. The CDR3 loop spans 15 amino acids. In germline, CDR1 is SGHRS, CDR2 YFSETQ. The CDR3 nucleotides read TGCGCCAGCAGCTCGTCTGGGACAACTAATGAAAAACTGTTTTTT. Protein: CASSSSGTTNEKLFF.

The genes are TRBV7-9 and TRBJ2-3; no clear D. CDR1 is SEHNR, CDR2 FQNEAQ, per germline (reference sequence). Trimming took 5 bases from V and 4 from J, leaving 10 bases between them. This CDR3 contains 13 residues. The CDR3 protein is CASSQLSADTQYF. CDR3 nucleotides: TGTGCCAGCAGCCAGCTGTCAGCAGATACGCAGTATTTT. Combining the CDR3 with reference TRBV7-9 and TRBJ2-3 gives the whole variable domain DTGVSQNPRHKITKRGQNVTFRCDPISEHNRLYWYRQTLGQGPEFLTYFQNEAQLEKSRLLSDRFSAERPKGSFSTLEIQRTEQGDSAMYLCASSQLSADTQYFGPGTRLTVL.

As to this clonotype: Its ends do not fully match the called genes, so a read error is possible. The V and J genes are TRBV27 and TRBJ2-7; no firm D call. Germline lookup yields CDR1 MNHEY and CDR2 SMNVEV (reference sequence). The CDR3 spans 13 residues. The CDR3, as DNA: TGTGCCAGCAATTTAGTGAATTCCTACGAGCAGTACTTC. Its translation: CASNLVNSYEQYF.

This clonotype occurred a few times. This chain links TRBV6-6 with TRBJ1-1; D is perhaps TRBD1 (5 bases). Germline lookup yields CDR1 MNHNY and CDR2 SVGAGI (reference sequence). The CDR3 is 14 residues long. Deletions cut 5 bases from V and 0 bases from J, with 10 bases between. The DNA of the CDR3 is TGTGCCAGCAGTCCCAGGGTCCTGAACACTGAAGCTTTCTTT. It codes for CASSPRVLNTEAFF.